This TCR beta chain was retrieved from a study of Tregs in tolerant kidney transplant recipients. V was shortened by 5 bases and J by 3 bases, with 16 bases between the two germline ends. The CDR3 runs 15 residues. Per germline, CDR1 SGHVS and CDR2 FNYEAQ. About this clone: Its antigen is currently unknown.

Using immunoSEQ multiplex PCR, the repertoire was profiled, and TCRdb retains in-frame clones only, with some absent. Of approximately 47,000 clones listed, 89% are singletons. Recipients received nonmyeloablative bone marrow transplants from related graft donors, with transient mixed chimerism. Thawed PBMCs were FACS-sorted into unstimulated CD4+CD25+CD127- regulatory T cells, CD4+CD25- non-regulatory cells, CD4 and CD8 cells. Findings and caveats of the study: Nucleotide sequences could not be compared across some patients' samples due to primer changes. Expanding Tregs on activated donor B cells appeared to best identify donor-specific TCRbeta clones.

This receptor was obtained from a human patient who received a combined kidney and bone marrow transplant. Part of the T cells may come from the graft donor. The chain has TRBV7-6 and TRBJ1-1, with D maybe TRBD1 (5 bases). The specimen comprised CD8+ T cells from blood (PBMCs), sampled 12 months after the transplant. The CDR3 nucleotides are TGTGCCAGCAGCGCCGAACAGGAGTACTACACTGAAGCTTTCTTT. Translating it yields CASSAEQEYYTEAFF.